A single sample gave rise to the 9 T cell receptor beta chains below, sequenced in a study of blood T cell repertoires in COVID-19. Profiling relied on immunoSEQ multiplex PCR, and the TCRdb table lists in-frame clones only, not all of them. The sample carries some 460,000 clones, about nine tenths recorded once. Sequenced sample: PBMCs or T cells enriched from blood (not recorded which). The receptors come from a woman aged 18-35 years who had recovered from COVID-19.

V gene TRBV20-1 combines with J gene TRBJ2-7; maybe TRBD2 (6 bases). V gave up 3 bases and J gave up 6 bases, with 24 bases separating them. The CDR3 extends over 16 amino acids. Germline-derived CDR1 and CDR2 are DFQATT and SNEGSKA (reference sequence). In DNA, the CDR3 is TGCAGTGCTAGTTTGCCGGGTGGAGGGGCGGTACGCGAGCAGTACTTC. Its translation: CSASLPGGGAVREQYF.

V usage is TRBV3-1 (or the pseudogene TRBV3-2) and J usage is TRBJ1-1, with unresolved D. Between the trimmed V and J ends, which lost 2 bases and 7 bases, there was a span of 23 bases. Germline V gene data show CDR1 as LGHDT and CDR2 as YNNKEL (reference sequence). The CDR3 is made up of 17 amino acids. Written as DNA, the CDR3 is TGTGCCAGCAGCCAAAATCCGCAGGAGGAGGGCGAGGGTGAAGCTTTCTTT. It encodes CASSQNPQEEGEGEAFF.

The chain carries TRBV7-9 and TRBJ2-4; D may be TRBD2 (6 bases). Germline CDR1 reads SEHNR; CDR2 reads FQNEAQ (reference sequence). The CDR3 spans 13 residues. The V end was cut by 2 bases, the J end by 4 bases, with 6 bases between. Here the CDR3 reads CASSLRGKNIQYF. The CDR3, as DNA: TGTGCCAGCAGCTTACGGGGGAAAAACATTCAGTACTTC.

The chain joins TRBV3-1 (or the pseudogene TRBV3-2) to TRBJ1-5; 10 bases line up with TRBD1. The CDR3 runs to 13 residues. The germline V gene has CDR1 LGHDT and CDR2 YNNKEL (reference sequence). Trimming removed 5 bases from V and 5 bases from J; junction bases left unmatched: 0. The CDR3 DNA sequence: TGTGCCAGCAGCGGGACAGGGGATCAGCCCCAGCATTTT. Encoded protein: CASSGTGDQPQHF.

This chain connects TRBV28 to TRBJ2-7, with TRBD1 as a possible D gene (5 bases). Germline CDR1 is MDHEN and CDR2 is SYDVKM. The CDR3 loop spans 15 amino acids. The ends were cut back, 7 bases at V and 5 bases at J, with 21 bases in the middle. The CDR3 DNA follows: TGTGCCAGCACCGTGGGTGGACAAGAAGGCGACGAGCAGTACTTC. Protein: CASTVGGQEGDEQYF.

The genes are TRBV28 and TRBJ2-5; 8 bases fit TRBD2. V lost 6 bases and J lost 2; bases outside the gene matches: 8. The CDR3 length is 15 residues. Germline CDR1 MDHEN, CDR2 SYDVKM. CDR3 in DNA: TGTGCCAGCAGCTCCACTGGACTAGCTCAAGAGACCCAGTACTTC. Translated, it gives CASSSTGLAQETQYF.

The chain is built from TRBV29-1 and TRBJ2-4; D is perhaps TRBD2 (5 bases). Trimming pared 6 bases from V and 0 bases from J, leaving 12 bases between. Per germline, CDR1 SQVTM and CDR2 ANQGSEA. This CDR3 comprises 14 residues. CDR3 DNA: TGCAGCGTCGCCGGGAACCTAGCCAAAAACATTCAGTACTTC. Amino acids: CSVAGNLAKNIQYF. The full variable domain, rest sourced from reference TRBV29-1 and TRBJ2-4, is SAVISQKPSRDICQRGTSLTIQCQVDSQVTMMFWYRQQPGQSLTLIATANQGSEATYESGFVIDKFPISRPNLTFSTLTVSNMSPEDSSIYLCSVAGNLAKNIQYFGAGTRLSVL.

V and J are TRBV27 and TRBJ1-1, with D maybe TRBD1 (6 bases). The CDR3 has 14 amino acids. Germline V gene data show CDR1 as MNHEY and CDR2 as SMNVEV (reference sequence). The germline V and J ends were trimmed by 0 bases and 3 bases, with 8 bases remaining between them. The CDR3 DNA is TGTGCCAGCAGTTTATCAGGGGGGGACACTGAAGCTTTCTTT. Protein product: CASSLSGGDTEAFF.

The rearrangement uses TRBV27 and TRBJ1-1; D unresolved. Trimming left V 6 bases short and J 4 bases short, with 18 bases between. Germline V gene data show CDR1 as MNHEY and CDR2 as SMNVEV (reference sequence). The CDR3 runs 15 residues. The CDR3 spells CASRGKEDLGTEAFF. CDR3 coding DNA: TGTGCCAGCAGGGGTAAGGAGGATCTGGGCACTGAAGCTTTCTTT.